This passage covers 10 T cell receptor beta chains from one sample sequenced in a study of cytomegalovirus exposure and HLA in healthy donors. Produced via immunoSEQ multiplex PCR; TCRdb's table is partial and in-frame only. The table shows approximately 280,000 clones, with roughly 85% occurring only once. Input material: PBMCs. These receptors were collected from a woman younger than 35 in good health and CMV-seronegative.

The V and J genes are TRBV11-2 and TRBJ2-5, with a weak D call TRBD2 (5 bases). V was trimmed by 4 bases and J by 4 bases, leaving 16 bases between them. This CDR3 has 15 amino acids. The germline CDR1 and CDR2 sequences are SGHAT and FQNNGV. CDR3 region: CASSSPGLGTETQYF. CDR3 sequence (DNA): TGTGCCAGCAGCTCACCCGGACTCGGCACAGAGACCCAGTACTTC.

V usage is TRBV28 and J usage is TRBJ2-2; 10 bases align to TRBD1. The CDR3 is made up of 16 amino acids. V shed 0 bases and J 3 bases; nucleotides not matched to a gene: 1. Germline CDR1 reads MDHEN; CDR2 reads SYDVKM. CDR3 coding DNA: TGTGCCAGCAGTTTATGGGACAGGGGGTACACCGGGGAGCTGTTTTTT. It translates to CASSLWDRGYTGELFF.

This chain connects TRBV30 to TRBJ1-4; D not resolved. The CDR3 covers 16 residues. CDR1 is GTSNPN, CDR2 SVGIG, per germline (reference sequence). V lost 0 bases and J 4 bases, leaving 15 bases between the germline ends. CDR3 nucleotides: TGTGCCTGGAGTGTACCCAAAAGGCAGGTTAATGAAAAACTGTTTTTT. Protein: CAWSVPKRQVNEKLFF.

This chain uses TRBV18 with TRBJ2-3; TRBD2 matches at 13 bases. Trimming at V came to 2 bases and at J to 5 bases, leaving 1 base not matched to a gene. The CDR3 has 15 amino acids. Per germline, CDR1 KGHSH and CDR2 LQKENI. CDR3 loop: CASSPGTSGEDTQYF. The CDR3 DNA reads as TGTGCCAGCTCACCAGGGACTAGCGGGGAAGATACGCAGTATTTT.

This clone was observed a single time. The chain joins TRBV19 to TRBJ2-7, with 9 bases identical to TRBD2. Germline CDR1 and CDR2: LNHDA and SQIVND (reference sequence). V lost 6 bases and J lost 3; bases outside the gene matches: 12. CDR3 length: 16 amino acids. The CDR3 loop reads CASSSFRTSVVYEQYF. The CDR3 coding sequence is TGTGCCAGTAGCTCCTTCCGGACTAGCGTTGTCTACGAGCAGTACTTC.

For the CDR3, the DNA is TGTGCCATCAGTGAGGGGGGACAGGTCTCCTACGAGCAGTACTTC. Its translation: CAISEGGQVSYEQYF. The chain uses TRBV10-3 and TRBJ2-7, with 8 bases aligning to TRBD1. The CDR3 runs 15 residues. V shed 2 bases and J 0 bases; nucleotides not matched to a gene: 3. CDR1 ENHRY and CDR2 SYGVKD come from the germline V gene.

Written as DNA, the CDR3 is TGCGCCAGCAGCTTGAGTCCAGCGGGTAATCAAGAGACCCAGTACTTC. Residues: CASSLSPAGNQETQYF. J is TRBJ2-5 and V is TRBV5-1; TRBD2 might be the D (6 bases). V was shortened by 1 base and J by 2 bases, with 15 bases between the two germline ends. The CDR3 sequence is 16 residues long. Germline CDR1 SGHRS, CDR2 YFSETQ.

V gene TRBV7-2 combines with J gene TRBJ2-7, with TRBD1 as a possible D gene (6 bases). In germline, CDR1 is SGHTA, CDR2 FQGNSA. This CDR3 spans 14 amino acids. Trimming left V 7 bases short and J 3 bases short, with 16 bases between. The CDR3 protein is CASTLSQGIYEQYF. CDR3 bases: TGTGCCAGCACCCTCTCCCAGGGGATCTACGAGCAGTACTTC.

DNA of the CDR3: TGTGCCAGTATGAGACTAGGGAACACTGAAGCTTTCTTT. This encodes CASMRLGNTEAFF. The chain is built from TRBV19 and TRBJ1-1, with unresolved D. This CDR3 spans 13 amino acids. CDR1 and CDR2 (germline): LNHDA, SQIVND (reference sequence). V lost 7 bases and J 1 base, leaving 10 bases between the germline ends.

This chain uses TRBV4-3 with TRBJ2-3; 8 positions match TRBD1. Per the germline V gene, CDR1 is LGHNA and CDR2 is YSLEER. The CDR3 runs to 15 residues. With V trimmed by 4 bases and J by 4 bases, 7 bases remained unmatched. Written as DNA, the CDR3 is TGCGCCAGCAGCCGTCGGGACAGGAGGGCAGATACGCAGTATTTT. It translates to CASSRRDRRADTQYF.